This entry lists 10 T cell receptor gamma chains sequenced from one sample in a study of gamma delta lymphoproliferative disorders and STAT genes. TCRdb ran CATT on the multiplex PCR reads. The data contain roughly 2,500 gamma-chain clones, more than 10% of them seen just once; the ten biggest clones take up 80% to 90%. Sequencing used genomic DNA taken from PBMCs of patients and controls. Sequenced: blood. The receptors come from a human donor with gamma-delta T-cell large granular lymphocyte leukemia.

As to this clone: The junction differs from germline at one of its ends, possibly a read error. This chain connects TRGV9 to TRGJP. Here the J gene was assigned by germline matching of the DNA, as TCRdb has none. The V gene's germline CDR1 is GITISATS and CDR2 ISYDGTV (reference sequence). The CDR3 totals 17 residues. The CDR3 loop reads CSALWEVRELGKKIKVF. In nucleotides, the CDR3 is TGCAGTGCCTTGTGGGAGGTGCGAGAGTTGGGCAAAAAAATCAAGGTATTT.

By proportion, this clone is medium-sized (0.01 to 0.1%). J is TRGJ1 or TRGJ2 and V is TRGV10. TCRdb does not report a J gene; here it was assigned by matching the DNA to germline references. TRGV10 is an open reading frame, and its role is uncertain. With 8 bases clipped from V and 4 bases from J, the junction kept 6 bases outside the gene matches. This CDR3 has 12 amino acids. The CDR3 sequence is CAAWDWYYKKLF. DNA for the CDR3: TGTGCTGCGTGGGATTGGTATTATAAGAAACTCTTT.

This clone was found many times. The limits of the CDR3 on the DNA are not certain, so only TCRdb's listed CDR3 is given. The sample carries other DNA sequences with the same CDR3. The V segment is TRGV11, and no J call was made. TRGV11 is placed among ORFs of uncertain function. The CDR3 numbers 15 amino acids, ends counted. CDR3 amino acids: CTTVPAGLGTHEKLF.

This clone is medium-sized by share. The rearrangement uses TRGV8 and TRGJ1 or TRGJ2. Assignment of the J gene here rests on matching the DNA to germline, because TCRdb gives none. Per the germline V gene, CDR1 is VENAVY and CDR2 is YDSYNSRV. V was clipped by 1 base and J by 7 bases; unmatched bases: 10. The CDR3 sequence is 14 residues long. CDR3 residues: CATWDRNGWYKKLF. The CDR3 bases are TGTGCCACCTGGGATAGAAATGGGTGGTATAAGAAACTCTTT.

V is TRGV11 and J is TRGJP1. No J gene is reported in TCRdb; it was inferred here by comparing the DNA with germline. TRGV11 is an ORF for which the function is uncertain. The CDR3 has 16 amino acids. V shed 3 bases, J shed 4 bases, and the junction held 8 bases outside the gene matches. The CDR3 region is CACWIRTRGTGWFKIF. DNA of the CDR3: TGTGCCTGCTGGATTAGGACCCGGGGCACTGGTTGGTTCAAGATATTT.

As for this clone: TCRdb lists the protein of a much larger clone for this DNA, which differs at residue 3, so this is likely a read error; the protein given here is translated from the DNA itself. The CDR3 loop reads CAPWDRPDYYKKLF. CDR3 DNA sequence: TGTGCCCCCTGGGACAGGCCGGATTATTATAAGAAACTCTTT. V is TRGV3 and J is TRGJ1 or TRGJ2. Assignment of the J gene here rests on matching the DNA to germline, because TCRdb gives none. The CDR3 is 14 residues long. Germline V gene lookup returns CDR1 VTNTFY and CDR2 YDVSTARD (reference sequence).

This clone was counted at least ten times. This rearrangement joins TRGV11 to TRGJ1 or TRGJ2. Here the J gene was assigned by germline matching of the DNA, as TCRdb has none. TRGV11 is an ORF, and what it does is uncertain. The CDR3 length is 15 residues. Trimming at V came to 0 bases and at J to 3 bases, leaving 5 bases not matched to a gene. CDR3 in DNA: TGTGCCTGCTGGATTAGGCACCCCACTTATTATAAGAAACTCTTT. This encodes CACWIRHPTYYKKLF.

This clone has a count of ten or more. The TCRdb protein, from a much larger clone, departs from this DNA's translation at residue 11, likely by read error; the protein shown derives from the DNA. The V and J genes are TRGV9 and TRGJP. Since TCRdb gives no J gene, matching the DNA to germline was used here to assign it. Germline assignment: CDR1 GITISATS and CDR2 ISYDGTV (reference sequence). CDR3 length: 16 residues. As DNA, the CDR3 is TGTGCCTTGTGGGAGGTGGAAGAGTTGGGCGAAAAAATCAAGGTATTT. This sequence encodes CALWEVEELGEKIKVF.

The chain carries TRGV9 and TRGJ1 or TRGJ2. No J segment appears in TCRdb, so it was assigned here by matching the sequence to germline. Unmatched junction bases numbered 10, after V lost 3 bases and J lost 2 bases. The CDR3 contains 15 residues. Germline V gene data show CDR1 as GITISATS and CDR2 as ISYDGTV (reference sequence). CDR3 coding DNA: TGTGCCTTGTGGGAGATAACGTTGGATTATTATAAGAAACTCTTT. Translating gives CALWEITLDYYKKLF.

This clone was recorded many times. The chain recombines TRGV2 with TRGJ1 or TRGJ2. Matching the DNA to germline supplied the J gene, which TCRdb does not give. The CDR3 totals 16 residues. The V gene end was trimmed by 0 bases and the J gene end by 3 bases; junction bases not matched to a gene: 11. CDR1 and CDR2 from the germline V gene are EGSNGY and YDSYNSKV. The CDR3 loop is CATWDGPVDLYYKKLF. In DNA, the CDR3 is TGTGCCACCTGGGACGGGCCCGTCGATCTTTATTATAAGAAACTCTTT.